This T cell receptor beta chain was sequenced during a study of T cells in Graves' hyperthyroidism and ophthalmopathy. Trimming removed 5 bases at V and 1 base at J, with 14 bases between. The CDR3 is 15 amino acids. In germline, CDR1 is SNHLY, CDR2 FYNNEI. TCR beta CDR3 region amplification was performed from RNA transcripts. Using the HTBI primer set, a first-round RT-PCR was run on the TCR CDR3. TCRdb passed the multiplex PCR reads through MiXCR, listing each CDR3 protein once. The table records around 520,000 distinct CDR3 sequences, approximately 25% of them present only once. This clonotype was seen repeatedly, ten times or more.

This TCR was recovered from a woman aged 25 to 39 with Graves' ophthalmopathy. Sample: blood. The J gene is TRBJ1-1, the V gene TRBV2; D not certain. DNA of the CDR3: TGTGCCAGCAGTCCCTACTGGGGTTCGAACACTGAAGCTTTCTTT. Residues: CASSPYWGSNTEAFF. The full variable domain, with the rest looked up from reference TRBV2 and TRBJ1-1, is EPEVTQTPSHQVTQMGQEVILRCVPISNHLYFYWYRQILGQKVEFLVSFYNNEISEKSEIFDDQFSVERPDGSNFTLKIRSTKLEDSAMYFCASSPYWGSNTEAFFGQGTRLTVV.